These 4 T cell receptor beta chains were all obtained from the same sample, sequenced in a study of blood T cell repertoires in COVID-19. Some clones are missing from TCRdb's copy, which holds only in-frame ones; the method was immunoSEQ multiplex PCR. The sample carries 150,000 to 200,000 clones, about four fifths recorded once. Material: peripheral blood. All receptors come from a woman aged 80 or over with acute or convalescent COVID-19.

CDR3 coding DNA: TGTGCCAGCAGCCAAGATGCCTACCCACAAGAGACCCAGTACTTC. It codes for CASSQDAYPQETQYF. The chain recombines TRBV4-2 with TRBJ2-5; no definite D call. Germline V gene sequence: CDR1 LGHNA, CDR2 YNFKEQ. This CDR3 is 15 amino acids long. Trimming shortened V by 0 bases and J by 2 bases, and 10 bases separated the two germline ends.

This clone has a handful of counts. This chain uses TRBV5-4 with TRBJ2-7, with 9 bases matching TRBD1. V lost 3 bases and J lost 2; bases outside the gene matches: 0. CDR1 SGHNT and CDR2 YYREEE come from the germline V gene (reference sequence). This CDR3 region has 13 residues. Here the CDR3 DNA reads TGTGCCAGCAGCTGGGACAGGGCCTACGAGCAGTACTTC. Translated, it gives CASSWDRAYEQYF.

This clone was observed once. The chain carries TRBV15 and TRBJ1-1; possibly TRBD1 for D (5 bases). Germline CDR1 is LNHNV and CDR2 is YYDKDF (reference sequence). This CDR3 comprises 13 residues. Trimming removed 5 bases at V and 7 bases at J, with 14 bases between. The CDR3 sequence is CATSPGSGGEAFF. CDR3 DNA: TGTGCCACCAGCCCGGGGAGCGGGGGTGAAGCTTTCTTT.

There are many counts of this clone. As DNA, the CDR3 is TGTGCCTGGAGTGTAAGTTTGTGGACTAGCGGGAGTCCCCACACCTACGAGCAGTACTTC. Protein: CAWSVSLWTSGSPHTYEQYF. The rearrangement uses TRBV30 and TRBJ2-7; 13 bases agree with TRBD2. Germline V lookup: CDR1 GTSNPN, CDR2 SVGIG (reference sequence). Losses at the gene ends were 0 bases for V and 2 bases for J; bases not matched to a gene: 16. The CDR3 is made up of 20 amino acids.